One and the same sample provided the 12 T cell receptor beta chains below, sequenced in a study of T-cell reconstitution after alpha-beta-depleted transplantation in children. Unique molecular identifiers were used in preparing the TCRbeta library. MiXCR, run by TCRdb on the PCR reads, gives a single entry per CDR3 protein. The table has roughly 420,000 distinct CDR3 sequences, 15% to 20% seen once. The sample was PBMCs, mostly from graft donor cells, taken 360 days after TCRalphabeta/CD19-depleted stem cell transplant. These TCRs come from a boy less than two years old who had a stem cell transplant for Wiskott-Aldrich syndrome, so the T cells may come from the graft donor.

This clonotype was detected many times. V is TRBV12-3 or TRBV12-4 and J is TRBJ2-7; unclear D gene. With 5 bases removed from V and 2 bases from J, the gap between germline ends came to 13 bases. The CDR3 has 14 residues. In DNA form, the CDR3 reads TGTGCCAGCAGTCCGCCGACACGTGCCTACGAGCAGTACTTC. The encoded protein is CASSPPTRAYEQYF.

CDR3 DNA: TGTGCCAGCAGTTCGTCCGGGACAGGTAGCTCCTACGAGCAGTACTTC. It specifies CASSSSGTGSSYEQYF. The chain combines TRBV6-5 with TRBJ2-7; 8 positions agree with TRBD1. The junction had 8 bases not matched to a gene; V was cut back by 4 bases and J by 0 bases. Per germline, CDR1 MNHEY and CDR2 SVGAGI. The CDR3 is 16 residues long.

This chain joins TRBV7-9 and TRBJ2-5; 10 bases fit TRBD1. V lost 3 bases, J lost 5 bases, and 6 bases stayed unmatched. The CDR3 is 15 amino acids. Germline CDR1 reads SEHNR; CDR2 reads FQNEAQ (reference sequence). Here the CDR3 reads CASSFGTGEKETQYF. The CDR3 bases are TGTGCCAGCAGCTTCGGGACAGGGGAGAAGGAGACCCAGTACTTC.

CDR3 residues: CASSRTGMHEQFF. CDR3 sequence (DNA): TGTGCCAGCAGTCGGACAGGGATGCATGAGCAGTTCTTC. The chain combines TRBV3-1 with TRBJ2-1, with 8 bases matching TRBD1. The CDR3 is 13 residues long. Losses at the gene ends were 6 bases for V and 8 bases for J; bases not matched to a gene: 6. Germline V gives CDR1 LGHDT, CDR2 YNNKEL (reference sequence).

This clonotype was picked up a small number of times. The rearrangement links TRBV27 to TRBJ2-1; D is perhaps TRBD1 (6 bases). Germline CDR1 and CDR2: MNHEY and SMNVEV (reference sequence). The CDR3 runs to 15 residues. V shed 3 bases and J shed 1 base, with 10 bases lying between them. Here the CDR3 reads CASSFSTGSYNEQFF. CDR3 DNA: TGTGCCAGCAGTTTTTCTACAGGGTCCTACAATGAGCAGTTCTTC.

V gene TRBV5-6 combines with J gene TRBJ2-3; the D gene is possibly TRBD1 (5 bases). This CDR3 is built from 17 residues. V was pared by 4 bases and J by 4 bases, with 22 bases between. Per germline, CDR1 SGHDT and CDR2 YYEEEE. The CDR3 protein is CASSPIQAGLVPDTQYF. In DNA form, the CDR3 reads TGTGCCAGCAGCCCTATCCAGGCAGGGCTGGTTCCAGATACGCAGTATTTT.

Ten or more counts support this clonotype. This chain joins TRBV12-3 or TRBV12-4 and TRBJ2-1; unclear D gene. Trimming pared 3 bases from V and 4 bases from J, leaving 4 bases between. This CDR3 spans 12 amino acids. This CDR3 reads CASSFPYNEQFF. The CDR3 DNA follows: TGTGCCAGCAGTTTCCCGTACAATGAGCAGTTCTTC.

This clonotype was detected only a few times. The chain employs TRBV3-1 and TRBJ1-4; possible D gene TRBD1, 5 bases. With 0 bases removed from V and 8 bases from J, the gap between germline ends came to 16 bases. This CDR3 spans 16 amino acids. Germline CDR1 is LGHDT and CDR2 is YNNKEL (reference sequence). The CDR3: CASSQDRYRRTEKLFF. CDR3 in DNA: TGTGCCAGCAGCCAAGATAGGTACAGGAGAACCGAAAAACTGTTTTTT.

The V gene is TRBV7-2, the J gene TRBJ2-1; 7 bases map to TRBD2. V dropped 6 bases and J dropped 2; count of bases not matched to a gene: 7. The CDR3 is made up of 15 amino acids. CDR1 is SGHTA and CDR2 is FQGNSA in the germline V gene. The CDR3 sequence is CASRQGGSPYNEQFF. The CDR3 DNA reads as TGTGCCAGCAGGCAGGGCGGGAGCCCCTACAATGAGCAGTTCTTC.

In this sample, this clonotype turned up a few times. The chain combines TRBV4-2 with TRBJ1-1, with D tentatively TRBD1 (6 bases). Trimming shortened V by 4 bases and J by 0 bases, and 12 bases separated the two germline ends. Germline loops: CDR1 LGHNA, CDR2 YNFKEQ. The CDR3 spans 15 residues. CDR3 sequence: CASSLQGLMNTEAFF. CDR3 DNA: TGTGCCAGCAGCCTTCAGGGGCTGATGAACACTGAAGCTTTCTTT.

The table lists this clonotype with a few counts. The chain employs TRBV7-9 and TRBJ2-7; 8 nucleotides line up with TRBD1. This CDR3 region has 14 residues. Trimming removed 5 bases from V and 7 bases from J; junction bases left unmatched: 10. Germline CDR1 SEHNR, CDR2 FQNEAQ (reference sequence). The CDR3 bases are TGTGCCAGCAGCCCTAGACAGGGGTCTGGGGAGCAGTACTTC. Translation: CASSPRQGSGEQYF.

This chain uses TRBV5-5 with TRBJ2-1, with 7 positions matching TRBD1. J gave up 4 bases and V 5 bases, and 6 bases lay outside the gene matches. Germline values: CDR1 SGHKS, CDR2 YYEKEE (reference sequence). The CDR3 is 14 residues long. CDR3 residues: CASRLGQPYNEQFF. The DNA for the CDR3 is TGTGCCAGCAGACTGGGACAGCCGTACAATGAGCAGTTCTTC.